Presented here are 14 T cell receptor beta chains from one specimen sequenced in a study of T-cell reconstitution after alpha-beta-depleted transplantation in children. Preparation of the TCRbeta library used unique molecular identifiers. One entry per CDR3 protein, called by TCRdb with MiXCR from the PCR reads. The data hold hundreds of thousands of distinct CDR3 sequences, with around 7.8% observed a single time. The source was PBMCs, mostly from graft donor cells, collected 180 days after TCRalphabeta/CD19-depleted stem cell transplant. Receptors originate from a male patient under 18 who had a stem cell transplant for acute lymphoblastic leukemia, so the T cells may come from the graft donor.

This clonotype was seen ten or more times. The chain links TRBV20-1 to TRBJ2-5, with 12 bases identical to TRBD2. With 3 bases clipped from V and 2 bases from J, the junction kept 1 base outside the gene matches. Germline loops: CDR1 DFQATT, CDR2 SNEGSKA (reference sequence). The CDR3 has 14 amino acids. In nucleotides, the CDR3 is TGCAGTGCTAGTCTAGCGGGAGGGCAAGAGACCCAGTACTTC. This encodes CSASLAGGQETQYF.

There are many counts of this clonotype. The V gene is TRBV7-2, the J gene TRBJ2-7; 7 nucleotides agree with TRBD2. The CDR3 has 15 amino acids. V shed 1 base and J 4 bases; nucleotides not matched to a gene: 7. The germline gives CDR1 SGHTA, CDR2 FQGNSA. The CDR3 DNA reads TGTGCCAGCAGCTTAGAAAGGCGGGGGACTTACGAGCAGTACTTC. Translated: CASSLERRGTYEQYF.

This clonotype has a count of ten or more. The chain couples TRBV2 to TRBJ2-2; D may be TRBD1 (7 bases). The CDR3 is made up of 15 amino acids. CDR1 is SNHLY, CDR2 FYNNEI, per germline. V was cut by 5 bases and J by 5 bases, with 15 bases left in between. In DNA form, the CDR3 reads TGTGCCAGCAGTCCCCTGTCAGGGGGGACCGGGGAGCTGTTTTTT. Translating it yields CASSPLSGGTGELFF.

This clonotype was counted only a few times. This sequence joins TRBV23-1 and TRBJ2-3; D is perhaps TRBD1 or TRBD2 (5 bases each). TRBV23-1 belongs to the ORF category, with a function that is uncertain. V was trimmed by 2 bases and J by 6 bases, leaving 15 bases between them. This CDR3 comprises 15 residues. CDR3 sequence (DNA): TGCGCCAGCAGTCAAATACAGGAGGTGTCGGATACGCAGTATTTT. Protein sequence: CASSQIQEVSDTQYF.

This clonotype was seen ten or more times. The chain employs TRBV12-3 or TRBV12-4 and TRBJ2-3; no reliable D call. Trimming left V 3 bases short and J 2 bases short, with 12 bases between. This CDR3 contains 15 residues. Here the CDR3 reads CASSFHSQITDTQYF. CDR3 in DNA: TGTGCCAGCAGTTTCCACAGCCAAATCACAGATACGCAGTATTTT.

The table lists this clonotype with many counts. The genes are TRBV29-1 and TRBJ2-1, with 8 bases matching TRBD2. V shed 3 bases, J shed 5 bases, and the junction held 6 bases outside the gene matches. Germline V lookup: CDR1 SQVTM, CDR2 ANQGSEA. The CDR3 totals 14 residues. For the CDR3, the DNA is TGCAGCGTTGAGTCGCGGGGGGCGGACAATGAGCAGTTCTTC. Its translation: CSVESRGADNEQFF.

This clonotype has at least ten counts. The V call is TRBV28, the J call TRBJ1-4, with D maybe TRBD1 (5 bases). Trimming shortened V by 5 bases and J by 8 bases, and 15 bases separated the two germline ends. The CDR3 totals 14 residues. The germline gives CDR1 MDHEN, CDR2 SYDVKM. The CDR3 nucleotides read TGTGCCAGCAGTCCCTCTGGGGCCCGCGAAAAACTGTTTTTT. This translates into CASSPSGAREKLFF.

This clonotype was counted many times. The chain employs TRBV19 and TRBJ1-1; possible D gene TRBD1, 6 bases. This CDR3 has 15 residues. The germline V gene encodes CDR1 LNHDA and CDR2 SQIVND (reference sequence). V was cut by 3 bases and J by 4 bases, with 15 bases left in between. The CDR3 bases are TGTGCCAGTAGTATCTCCAGGGGTCTTTTCACTGAAGCTTTCTTT. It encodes CASSISRGLFTEAFF. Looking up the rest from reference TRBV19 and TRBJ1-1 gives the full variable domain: DGGITQSPKYLFRKEGQNVTLSCEQNLNHDAMYWYRQDPGQGLRLIYYSQIVNDFQKGDIAEGYSVSREKKESFPLTVTSAQKNPTAFYLCASSISRGLFTEAFFGQGTRLTVV.

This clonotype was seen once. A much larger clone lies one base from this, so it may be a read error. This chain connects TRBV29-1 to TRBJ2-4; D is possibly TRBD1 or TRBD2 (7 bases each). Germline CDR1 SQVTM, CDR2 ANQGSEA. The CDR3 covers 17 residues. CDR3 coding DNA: TGCAGCGTTGAGGATAGACAGGGAGGGTGGTCCAAAGACATTCAGTACTTC. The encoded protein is CSVEDRQGGWSKDIQYF. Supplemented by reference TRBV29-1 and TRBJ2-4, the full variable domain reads SAVISQKPSRDICQRGTSLTIQCQVDSQVTMMFWYRQQPGQSLTLIATANQGSEATYESGFVIDKFPISRPNLTFSTLTVSNMSPEDSSIYLCSVEDRQGGWSKDIQYFGAGTRLSVL.

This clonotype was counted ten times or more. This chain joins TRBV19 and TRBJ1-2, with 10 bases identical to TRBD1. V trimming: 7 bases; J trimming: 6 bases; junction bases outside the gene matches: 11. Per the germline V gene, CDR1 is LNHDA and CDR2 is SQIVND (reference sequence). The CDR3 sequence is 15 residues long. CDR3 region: CASTNRRQGADGYTF. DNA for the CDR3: TGTGCCAGTACTAATAGGCGACAGGGGGCAGATGGCTACACCTTC.

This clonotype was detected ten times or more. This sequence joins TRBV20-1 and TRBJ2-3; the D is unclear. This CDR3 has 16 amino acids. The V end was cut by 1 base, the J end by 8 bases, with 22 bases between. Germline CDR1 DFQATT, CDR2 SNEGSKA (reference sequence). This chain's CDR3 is CSARANSIPSPLTQYF. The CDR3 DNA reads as TGCAGTGCTAGAGCAAACTCTATCCCTTCCCCCCTTACGCAGTATTTT.

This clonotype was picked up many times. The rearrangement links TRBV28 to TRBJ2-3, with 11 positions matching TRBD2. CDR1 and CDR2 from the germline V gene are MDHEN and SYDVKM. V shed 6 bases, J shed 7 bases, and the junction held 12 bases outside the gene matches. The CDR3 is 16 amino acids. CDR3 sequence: CASSHSTSGKGYTQYF. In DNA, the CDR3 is TGTGCCAGCAGCCACTCGACTAGCGGGAAGGGGTATACGCAGTATTTT. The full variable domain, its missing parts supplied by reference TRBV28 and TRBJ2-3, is DVKVTQSSRYLVKRTGEKVFLECVQDMDHENMFWYRQDPGLGLRLIYFSYDVKMKEKGDIPEGYSVSREKKERFSLILESASTNQTSMYLCASSHSTSGKGYTQYFGPGTRLTVL.

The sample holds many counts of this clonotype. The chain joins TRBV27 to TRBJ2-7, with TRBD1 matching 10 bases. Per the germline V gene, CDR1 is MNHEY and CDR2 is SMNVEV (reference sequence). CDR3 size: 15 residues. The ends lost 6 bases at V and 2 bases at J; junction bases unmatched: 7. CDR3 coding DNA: TGTGCCAGCAGCTACCGGGGACAGGGGACCTACGAGCAGTACTTC. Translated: CASSYRGQGTYEQYF.

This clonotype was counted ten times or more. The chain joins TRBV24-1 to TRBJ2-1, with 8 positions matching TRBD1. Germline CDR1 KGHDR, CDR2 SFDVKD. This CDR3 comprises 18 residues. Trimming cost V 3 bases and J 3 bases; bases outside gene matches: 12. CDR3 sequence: CATSDPFSGGRHYNEQFF. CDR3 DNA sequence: TGTGCCACCAGTGATCCGTTCTCAGGGGGCAGACACTACAATGAGCAGTTCTTC.